A single count supports the clone carrying this T cell receptor (beta chain). Germline V gene data show CDR1 as MGHRA and CDR2 as YSYEKL. This CDR3 has 16 amino acids. V was pared by 4 bases and J by 1 base, with 10 bases of the junction left unmatched. The entry originates in a study of tumor-infiltrating lymphocytes in localized non-small cell lung cancer. Study-wide background: Several tumor histologies, both smoking statuses, and some post-neoadjuvant chemotherapy samples were included.

Repertoires were generated with immunoSEQ multiplex PCR, while TCRdb's copy carries only in-frame clones and drops some. In the table there are 7,000 to 8,000 clones, approximately 80% of which are singletons. This chain uses TRBV4-1 with TRBJ2-7; 7 bases are shared with TRBD1. The sample comprised uninvolved lung tissue not adjacent to the tumor. This TCR derives from a human donor with non-small cell lung cancer. The CDR3: CASSPDRVQYSYEQYF. CDR3 DNA sequence: TGCGCCAGCAGCCCTGACAGGGTTCAATATTCCTACGAGCAGTACTTC.